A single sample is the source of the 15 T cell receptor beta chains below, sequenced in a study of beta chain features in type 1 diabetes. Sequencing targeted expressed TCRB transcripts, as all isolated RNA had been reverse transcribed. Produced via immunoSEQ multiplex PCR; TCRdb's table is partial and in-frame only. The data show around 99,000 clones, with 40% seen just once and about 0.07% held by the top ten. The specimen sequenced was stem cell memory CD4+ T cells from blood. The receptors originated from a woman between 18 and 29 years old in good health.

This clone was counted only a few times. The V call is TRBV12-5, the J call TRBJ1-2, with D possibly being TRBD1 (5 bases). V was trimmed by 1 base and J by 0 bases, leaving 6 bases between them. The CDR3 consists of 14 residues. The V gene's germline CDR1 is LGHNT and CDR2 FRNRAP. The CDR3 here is CASGLGQSNYGYTF. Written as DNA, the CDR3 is TGTGCTAGTGGTTTGGGACAGTCTAACTATGGCTACACCTTC. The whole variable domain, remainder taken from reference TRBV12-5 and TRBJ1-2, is DARVTQTPRHKVTEMGQEVTMRCQPILGHNTVFWYRQTMMQGLELLAYFRNRAPLDDSGMPKDRFSAEMPDATLATLKIQPSEPRDSAVYFCASGLGQSNYGYTFGSGTRLTVV.

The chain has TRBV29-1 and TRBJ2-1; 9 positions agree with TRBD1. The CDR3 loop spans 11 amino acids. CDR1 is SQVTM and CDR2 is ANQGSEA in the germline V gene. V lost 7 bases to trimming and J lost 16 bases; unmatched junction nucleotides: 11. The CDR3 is CSGETDRGKFF. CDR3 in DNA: TGCAGCGGAGAAACGGACAGGGGAAAATTCTTC.

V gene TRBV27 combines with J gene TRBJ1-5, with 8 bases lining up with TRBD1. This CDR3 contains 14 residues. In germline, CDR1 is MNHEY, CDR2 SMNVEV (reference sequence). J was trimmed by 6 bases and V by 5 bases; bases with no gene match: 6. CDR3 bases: TGTGCCAGCAGTCGGCAGGGGGCAGGTCAGCCCCAGCATTTT. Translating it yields CASSRQGAGQPQHF.

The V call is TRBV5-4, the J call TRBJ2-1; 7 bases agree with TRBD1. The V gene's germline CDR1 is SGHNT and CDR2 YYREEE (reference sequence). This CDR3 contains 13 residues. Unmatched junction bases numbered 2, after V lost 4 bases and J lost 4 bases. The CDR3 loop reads CASSKTGYNEQFF. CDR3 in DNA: TGTGCCAGCAGCAAGACAGGGTACAATGAGCAGTTCTTC.

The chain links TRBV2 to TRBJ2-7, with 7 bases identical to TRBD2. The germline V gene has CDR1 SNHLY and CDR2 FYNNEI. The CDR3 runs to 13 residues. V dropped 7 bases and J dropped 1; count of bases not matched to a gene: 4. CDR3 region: CASTSGTSYEQYF. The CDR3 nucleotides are TGTGCCAGCACTAGCGGAACTTCCTACGAGCAGTACTTC.

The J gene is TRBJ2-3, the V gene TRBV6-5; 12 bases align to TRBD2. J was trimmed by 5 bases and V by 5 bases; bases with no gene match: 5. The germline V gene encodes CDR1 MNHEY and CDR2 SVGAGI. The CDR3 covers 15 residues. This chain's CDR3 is CASSALAGGEDTQYF. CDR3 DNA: TGTGCCAGCAGTGCTCTAGCGGGAGGGGAAGATACGCAGTATTTT.

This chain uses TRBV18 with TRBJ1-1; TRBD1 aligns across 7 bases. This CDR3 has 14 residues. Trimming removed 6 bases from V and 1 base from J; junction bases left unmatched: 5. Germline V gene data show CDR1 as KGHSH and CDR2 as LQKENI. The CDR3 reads CASSRQGENTEAFF. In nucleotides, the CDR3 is TGTGCCAGCTCCAGACAGGGAGAGAACACTGAAGCTTTCTTT.

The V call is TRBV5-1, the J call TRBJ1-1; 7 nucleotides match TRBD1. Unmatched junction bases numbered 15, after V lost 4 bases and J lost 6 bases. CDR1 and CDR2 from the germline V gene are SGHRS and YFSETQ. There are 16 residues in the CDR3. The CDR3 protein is CASSKTGIGMVAEAFF. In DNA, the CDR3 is TGCGCCAGCAGCAAGACAGGGATAGGGATGGTCGCTGAAGCTTTCTTT.

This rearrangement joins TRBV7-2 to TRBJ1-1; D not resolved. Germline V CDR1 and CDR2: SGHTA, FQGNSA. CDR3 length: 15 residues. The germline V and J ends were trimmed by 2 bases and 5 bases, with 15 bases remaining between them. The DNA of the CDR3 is TGTGCCAGCAGCTTAACGCGCACCTGGTTAACTGAAGCTTTCTTT. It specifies CASSLTRTWLTEAFF.

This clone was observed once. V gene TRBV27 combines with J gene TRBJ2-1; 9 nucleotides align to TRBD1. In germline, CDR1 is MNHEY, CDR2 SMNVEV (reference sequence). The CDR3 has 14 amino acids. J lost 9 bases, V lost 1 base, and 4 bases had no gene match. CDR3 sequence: CASSLYDRGSEQFF. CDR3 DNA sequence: TGTGCCAGCAGTTTATACGACAGGGGGTCTGAGCAGTTCTTC.

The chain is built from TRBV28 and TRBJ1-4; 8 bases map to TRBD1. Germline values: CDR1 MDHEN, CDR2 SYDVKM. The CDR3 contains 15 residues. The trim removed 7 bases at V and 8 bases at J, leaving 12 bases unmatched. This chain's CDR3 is CASTPSGQGREKLFF. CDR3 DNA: TGTGCCAGCACCCCCAGTGGACAGGGAAGGGAAAAACTGTTTTTT.

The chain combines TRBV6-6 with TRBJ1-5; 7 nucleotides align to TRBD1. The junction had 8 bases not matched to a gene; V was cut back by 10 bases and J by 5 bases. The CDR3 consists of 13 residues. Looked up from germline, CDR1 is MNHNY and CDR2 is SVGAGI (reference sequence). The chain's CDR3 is CATETGIDQPQHF. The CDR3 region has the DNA TGTGCCACCGAGACAGGGATTGATCAGCCCCAGCATTTT.

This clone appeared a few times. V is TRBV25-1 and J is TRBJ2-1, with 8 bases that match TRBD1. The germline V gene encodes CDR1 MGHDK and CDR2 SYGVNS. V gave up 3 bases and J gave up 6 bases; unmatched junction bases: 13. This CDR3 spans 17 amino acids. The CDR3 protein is CASSDSPEPTGANEQFF. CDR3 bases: TGTGCCAGCAGTGACTCACCCGAACCGACAGGGGCCAATGAGCAGTTCTTC.

The CDR3 DNA sequence: TGTGCCTGGAGTGCCCACGGGGGAAACACCATATATTTT. Its translation: CAWSAHGGNTIYF. This chain joins TRBV30 and TRBJ1-3; D is unresolved. Trimming removed 1 base from V and 4 bases from J, with 8 bases in between. CDR1 and CDR2 from the germline V gene are GTSNPN and SVGIG (reference sequence). CDR3 length: 13 residues. The full variable domain, rest sourced from reference TRBV30 and TRBJ1-3, is SQTIHQWPATLVQPVGSPLSLECTVEGTSNPNLYWYRQAAGRGLQLLFYSVGIGQISSEVPQNLSASRPQDRQFILSSKKLLLSDSGFYLCAWSAHGGNTIYFGEGSWLTVV.

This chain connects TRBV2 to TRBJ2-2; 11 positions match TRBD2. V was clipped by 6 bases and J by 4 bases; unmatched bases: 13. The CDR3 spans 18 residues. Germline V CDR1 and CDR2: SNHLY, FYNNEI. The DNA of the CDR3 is TGTGCCAGCAGCCTAAGGGGCGCCGGGACTAGCGGCACCGGGGAGCTGTTTTTT. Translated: CASSLRGAGTSGTGELFF.